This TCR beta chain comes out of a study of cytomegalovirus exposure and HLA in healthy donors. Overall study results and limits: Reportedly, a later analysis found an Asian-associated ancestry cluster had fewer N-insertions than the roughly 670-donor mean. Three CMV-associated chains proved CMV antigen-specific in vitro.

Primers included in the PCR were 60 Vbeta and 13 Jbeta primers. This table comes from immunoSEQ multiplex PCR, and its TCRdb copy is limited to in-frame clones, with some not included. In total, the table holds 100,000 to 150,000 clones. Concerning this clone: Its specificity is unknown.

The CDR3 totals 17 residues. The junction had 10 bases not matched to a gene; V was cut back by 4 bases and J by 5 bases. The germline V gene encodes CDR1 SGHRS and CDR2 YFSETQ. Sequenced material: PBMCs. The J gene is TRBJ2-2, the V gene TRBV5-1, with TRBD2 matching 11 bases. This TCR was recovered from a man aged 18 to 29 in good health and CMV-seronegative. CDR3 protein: CASSPGLAGGRTGELFF. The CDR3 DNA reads TGCGCCAGCAGCCCGGGGCTAGCGGGAGGACGGACCGGGGAGCTGTTTTTT.